These T cell receptor beta chains were read from a single sample in a study of memory CD4+ T cells and cytomegalovirus serostatus. Generated by immunoSEQ multiplex PCR, the TCRdb table keeps only in-frame clones and is missing some. The sample carries 75,000 to 95,000 clones, over 80% recorded once. Sequenced input: memory CD4+ T cells from blood. All receptors derive from an adult in good health and CMV-seronegative. The conserved cysteine and the conserved F or W are not part of the CDR3 here. Fields, in order: J gene, V gene, CDR3 protein.

j_call: TRBJ1-3; v_call: TRBV7-2; cdr3_aa: ASSLTGNTIY
j_call: TRBJ1-5; v_call: TRBV19; cdr3_aa: ASSIGTVNQPQH
j_call: TRBJ2-2; v_call: TRBV7-9; cdr3_aa: ASSFGDSIGAGELF
j_call: TRBJ2-5; v_call: TRBV2; cdr3_aa: AGSSMGTGKETQY
j_call: TRBJ2-2; v_call: TRBV7-2; cdr3_aa: ASSGGAGTGELF
j_call: TRBJ2-4; v_call: TRBV7-8; cdr3_aa: ASSLAYRLAGPKNIQY
j_call: TRBJ2-1; v_call: TRBV29-1; cdr3_aa: SVNPLSTEQF
j_call: TRBJ2-5; v_call: TRBV11-2; cdr3_aa: ASSLGWTSGGGKY
j_call: TRBJ1-1; v_call: TRBV6-6; cdr3_aa: ASSMGPENTEAF
j_call: TRBJ1-2; v_call: TRBV7-9; cdr3_aa: ASSLEGTGGSSYGYT
j_call: TRBJ2-2; v_call: TRBV19; cdr3_aa: ASRKGANTGELF
j_call: TRBJ2-1; v_call: TRBV5-1; cdr3_aa: ASSSSLARSYNEQF
j_call: TRBJ1-6; v_call: TRBV6-1; cdr3_aa: ASSVTRSYNSPLH
j_call: TRBJ2-5; v_call: TRBV27; cdr3_aa: ASSLWSGGAPETQY
j_call: TRBJ1-2; v_call: TRBV6-1; cdr3_aa: ASSDALHTTRVSRGGYT
j_call: TRBJ1-2; v_call: TRBV9; cdr3_aa: ASSYTGDYGYT
j_call: TRBJ1-4; v_call: TRBV7-9; cdr3_aa: ASSGYRAIDEKLF
j_call: TRBJ1-1; v_call: TRBV28; cdr3_aa: ASSPTGDVKAF
j_call: TRBJ2-5; v_call: TRBV19; cdr3_aa: ASSGTVGSATQY
j_call: TRBJ1-6; v_call: TRBV5-4; cdr3_aa: ASSQAGGINSPLH
j_call: TRBJ2-5; v_call: TRBV30; cdr3_aa: AWSLYTLETQY
j_call: TRBJ1-3; v_call: TRBV15; cdr3_aa: ATSRGGGQRTGNTIY
j_call: TRBJ1-2; v_call: TRBV7-2; cdr3_aa: ASSLAPGGRGGYT
j_call: TRBJ1-6; v_call: TRBV7-2; cdr3_aa: ASRIAGGRDNSPLH
j_call: TRBJ2-1; v_call: TRBV5-1; cdr3_aa: ASSPSGVAEQF
j_call: TRBJ1-3; v_call: TRBV7-9; cdr3_aa: ASSFSRVSGNTIY